The 15 T cell receptor beta chains reported below all come from one sample, sequenced in a study of T cell changes during pregnancy in multiple sclerosis. The table came from immunoSEQ multiplex PCR; TCRdb's copy has only in-frame clones and leaves some out. Of tens of thousands of clones listed, 75% to 95% are singletons. The sample was peripheral blood, taken after pregnancy. These receptors all come from a female donor in good health, enrolled as a control in a pregnancy study.

This clone came up once. CDR3 in amino acids: CASSQSYETDYTDTQYF. For the CDR3, the DNA is TGCGCCAGCAGCCAGTCTTACGAGACAGATTACACAGATACGCAGTATTTT. The chain uses TRBV4-3 and TRBJ2-3; a possible D gene is TRBD1 (5 bases). V shed 3 bases and J shed 2 bases, with 18 bases lying between them. Per germline, CDR1 LGHNA and CDR2 YSLEER. The CDR3 sequence is 17 residues long.

The chain is built from TRBV10-3 and TRBJ2-2, with TRBD2 matching over 13 bases. The CDR3 spans 16 residues. The V and J ends lost 4 bases and 4 bases, in that order; junction bases with no gene match: 3. Germline V lookup: CDR1 ENHRY, CDR2 SYGVKD. CDR3 region: CAISGGLAGSTGELFF. The CDR3 bases are TGTGCCATCAGTGGGGGACTAGCGGGGAGCACCGGGGAGCTGTTTTTT.

This sequence joins TRBV6-5 and TRBJ2-6; D perhaps matches TRBD2 (5 bases). Between the trimmed V and J ends, which lost 8 bases and 0 bases, there was a span of 11 bases. This CDR3 comprises 15 residues. The germline gives CDR1 MNHEY, CDR2 SVGAGI. The CDR3 here is CASRTGVSGANVLTF. The CDR3 DNA is TGTGCCAGCCGTACCGGGGTCTCTGGGGCCAACGTCCTGACTTTC.

This chain uses TRBV29-1 with TRBJ2-3; perhaps TRBD1 as D (6 bases). Germline CDR1 reads SQVTM; CDR2 reads ANQGSEA. The V gene lost 6 bases and the J gene lost 2 bases, with 12 bases spanning the gap. This CDR3 is built from 13 residues. CDR3 bases: TGCAGCGTGCGACAGGTTATCACAGATACGCAGTATTTT. It codes for CSVRQVITDTQYF.

The V and J genes are TRBV7-3 and TRBJ1-2, with D possibly matching TRBD1 (6 bases). The CDR3 loop spans 11 amino acids. Trimming cost V 4 bases and J 8 bases, with 8 bases left between them. Germline lookup yields CDR1 SGHTA and CDR2 FQGTGA. Here the CDR3 DNA reads TGTGCCAGCAGCTCAGGGGAGGGCTACACCTTC. Amino acids: CASSSGEGYTF.

This sequence joins TRBV19 and TRBJ2-3, with 8 nucleotides matching TRBD2. The germline gives CDR1 LNHDA, CDR2 SQIVND (reference sequence). The CDR3 extends over 15 amino acids. V lost 3 bases, J lost 2 bases, and 4 bases stayed unmatched. The CDR3 bases are TGTGCCAGTAGTATTTCGGGGGGGCCCACAGATACGCAGTATTTT. It is translated as CASSISGGPTDTQYF.

The chain employs TRBV5-1 and TRBJ2-7, with a possible D match to TRBD2 (5 bases). Trimming shortened V by 0 bases and J by 3 bases, and 13 bases separated the two germline ends. CDR1 and CDR2 (germline): SGHRS, YFSETQ. The CDR3 extends over 15 amino acids. CDR3: CASSLEGEGFYEQYF. The CDR3 nucleotides read TGCGCCAGCAGCTTGGAAGGAGAGGGTTTCTACGAGCAGTACTTC.

The J gene is TRBJ1-2, the V gene TRBV30; 7 bases line up with TRBD1. J lost 3 bases, V lost 3 bases, and 7 bases had no gene match. Per the germline V gene, CDR1 is GTSNPN and CDR2 is SVGIG (reference sequence). CDR3 length: 14 residues. The DNA for the CDR3 is TGTGCCTGGAGCTACGACAGGGCCTACTATGGCTACACCTTC. It yields the protein CAWSYDRAYYGYTF.

This clone was seen a handful of times. The chain is built from TRBV7-2 and TRBJ1-6; D is perhaps TRBD1 (5 bases). This CDR3 is 17 amino acids long. With 4 bases removed from V and 10 bases from J, the gap between germline ends came to 23 bases. Germline-derived CDR1 and CDR2 are SGHTA and FQGNSA. The CDR3 region is CASSYSSGRGGGSPLHF. CDR3 DNA: TGTGCCAGCAGCTATTCTTCGGGAAGGGGAGGAGGATCACCCCTCCACTTT.

The rearrangement joins TRBV29-1 to TRBJ2-1; the match to TRBD2 covers 8 bases. Germline CDR1 SQVTM, CDR2 ANQGSEA. J lost 2 bases, V lost 5 bases, and 11 bases had no gene match. The CDR3 covers 16 residues. Here the CDR3 reads CSVPLSRGGPYNEQFF. Here the CDR3 DNA reads TGCAGCGTTCCACTATCACGGGGGGGGCCCTACAATGAGCAGTTCTTC.

This chain links TRBV29-1 with TRBJ2-6; tentatively, D is TRBD1 (6 bases). Germline loops: CDR1 SQVTM, CDR2 ANQGSEA. Between the trimmed V and J ends, which lost 4 bases and 0 bases, there was a span of 7 bases. The CDR3 is made up of 14 amino acids. The CDR3 DNA is TGCAGCGTTGGACAGGCCTCTGGGGCCAACGTCCTGACTTTC. Protein sequence: CSVGQASGANVLTF.

This clone was picked up one time. Here the CDR3 DNA reads TGTGCAAGTCGCTCCCAAACCGGGACAGGGGGTGAGATTAATTCACCCCTCCACTTT. Protein product: CASRSQTGTGGEINSPLHF. V is TRBV12-2 and J is TRBJ1-6; the D segment call TRBD1 is taken from the table without a DNA check. TRBV12-2 is classified as a pseudogene. The CDR3 loop spans 19 amino acids.

This clone occurred once. The CDR3 loop reads CASSQDAGGRRGYTF. CDR3 DNA: TGCGCCAGCAGCCAAGATGCAGGGGGAAGACGTGGCTACACCTTC. The gene calls are TRBV4-3 and TRBJ1-2, with 7 nucleotides matching TRBD1. J lost 7 bases, V lost 0 bases, and 8 bases had no gene match. Per germline, CDR1 LGHNA and CDR2 YSLEER. The CDR3 spans 15 residues.

The rearrangement links TRBV7-9 to TRBJ2-7, with 12 nucleotides matching TRBD1. This CDR3 region has 15 residues. After removal of 5 bases from V and 5 bases from J, the junction contained 7 bases not matched to a gene. Germline CDR1 reads SEHNR; CDR2 reads FQNEAQ (reference sequence). DNA for the CDR3: TGTGCCAGCAGCCTGGGACAGGGGGCATCCAACGAGCAGTACTTC. Amino acid sequence: CASSLGQGASNEQYF.

The V and J genes are TRBV7-2 and TRBJ1-4; 8 nucleotides agree with TRBD1. The V gene end was trimmed by 5 bases and the J gene end by 6 bases; junction bases not matched to a gene: 11. Germline V gene sequence: CDR1 SGHTA, CDR2 FQGNSA. The CDR3 runs to 16 residues. The CDR3 nucleotides are TGTGCCAGCAGCCGAGGGTCTGCAGGGGGCGATGAAAAACTGTTTTTT. Protein sequence: CASSRGSAGGDEKLFF.